Below, 22 T cell receptor beta chains from the same sample are listed, as sequenced in a study of blood T cell repertoires in COVID-19. Method: immunoSEQ multiplex PCR; TCRdb's copy keeps in-frame clones and lacks some. The sample lists approximately 280,000 clones, more than 85% occurring once. The sample taken for sequencing was peripheral blood. The receptors were gathered from a man aged 35 to 55 with acute or convalescent COVID-19.

The genes are TRBV5-1 and TRBJ2-1; D is unclear. Germline loops: CDR1 SGHRS, CDR2 YFSETQ. Trimming took off 0 bases at V and 2 bases at J, with 6 bases between the two ends. The CDR3 covers 14 residues. CDR3 DNA: TGCGCCAGCAGCTTGGACGCAGCCTACAATGAGCAGTTCTTC. Its translation: CASSLDAAYNEQFF.

This clone has a single count. This rearrangement joins TRBV6-1 to TRBJ1-1; tentative D call: TRBD1 (5 bases). The CDR3 is made up of 16 amino acids. Germline-derived CDR1 and CDR2 are MNHNS and SASEGT. Trimming shortened V by 0 bases and J by 5 bases, and 16 bases separated the two germline ends. The CDR3 loop is CASSEALTARKTEAFF. The CDR3 DNA follows: TGTGCCAGCAGTGAAGCGCTGACAGCCCGAAAGACTGAAGCTTTCTTT.

The chain combines TRBV27 with TRBJ1-4, with 9 bases identical to TRBD1. CDR1 MNHEY and CDR2 SMNVEV come from the germline V gene (reference sequence). The CDR3 extends over 15 amino acids. With V trimmed by 3 bases and J by 7 bases, 6 bases remained unmatched. The CDR3: CASSFLTGGPEKLFF. The CDR3, as DNA: TGTGCCAGCAGTTTTCTGACAGGGGGTCCTGAAAAACTGTTTTTT. The variable domain in full, completed from reference TRBV27 and TRBJ1-4, reads EAQVTQNPRYLITVTGKKLTVTCSQNMNHEYMSWYRQDPGLGLRQIYYSMNVEVTDKGDVPEGYKVSRKEKRNFPLILESPSPNQTSLYFCASSFLTGGPEKLFFGSGTQLSVL.

The rearrangement joins TRBV6-1 to TRBJ1-1; maybe TRBD1 (6 bases). Germline V gene sequence: CDR1 MNHNS, CDR2 SASEGT. The CDR3 consists of 15 residues. The germline V and J ends were trimmed by 3 bases and 10 bases, with 21 bases remaining between them. In nucleotides, the CDR3 is TGTGCCAGCAGTGATGTCCCCGGGGGGGCTGGGGCAGCTTTCTTT. Its protein is CASSDVPGGAGAAFF.

The CDR3 here is CASAQGNYGYTF. The DNA of the CDR3 is TGTGCTAGTGCCCAGGGTAACTATGGCTACACCTTC. The J gene is TRBJ1-2, the V gene TRBV12-5, with D possibly TRBD1 on 5 matching bases. Trimming stripped 7 bases from V and 1 base from J, with 7 bases between. The germline V gene has CDR1 LGHNT and CDR2 FRNRAP. The CDR3 consists of 12 residues.

V usage is TRBV2 and J usage is TRBJ1-2, with D maybe TRBD1 (5 bases). Germline CDR1 reads SNHLY; CDR2 reads FYNNEI. This CDR3 is 13 amino acids long. V gave up 4 bases and J gave up 1 base, with 7 bases separating them. Written as DNA, the CDR3 is TGTGCCAGCAGTGGGGGGGATAACTATGGCTACACCTTC. Protein sequence: CASSGGDNYGYTF.

This clone was detected only once. The rearrangement joins TRBV30 to TRBJ2-1; 7 nucleotides agree with TRBD2. CDR1 is GTSNPN, CDR2 SVGIG, per germline (reference sequence). V lost 3 bases and J lost 3; bases outside the gene matches: 5. The CDR3 has 14 residues. This CDR3 reads CAWSLAGDYNEQFF. CDR3 in DNA: TGTGCCTGGAGCCTGGCGGGGGACTACAATGAGCAGTTCTTC.

This clone occurred once. V usage is TRBV19 and J usage is TRBJ2-3, with 9 bases identical to TRBD2. The CDR3 is made up of 17 amino acids. Germline V gene data show CDR1 as LNHDA and CDR2 as SQIVND (reference sequence). The trim removed 3 bases at V and 7 bases at J, leaving 14 bases unmatched. The DNA of the CDR3 is TGTGCCAGTAGTATTGATGGAGCGGGGGGCCGTGGAAATACGCAGTATTTT. Residues: CASSIDGAGGRGNTQYF.

This sequence joins TRBV19 and TRBJ1-2; D not certain. V dropped 5 bases and J dropped 10 bases, with 14 bases sitting between them. Germline V gene data show CDR1 as LNHDA and CDR2 as SQIVND (reference sequence). The CDR3 sequence is 12 residues long. The CDR3: CASSARASDYTF. The CDR3 nucleotides are TGTGCCAGTAGTGCCCGCGCCTCTGACTACACCTTC.

V gene TRBV6-2 or TRBV6-3 combines with J gene TRBJ2-2, with 7 nucleotides matching TRBD1. V dropped 0 bases and J dropped 5; count of bases not matched to a gene: 3. The germline gives CDR1 MNHEY, CDR2 SVGEGT. This CDR3 has 15 residues. Written as DNA, the CDR3 is TGTGCCAGCAGTTACTCAGGGACAGTTACCGGGGAGCTGTTTTTT. Amino acids: CASSYSGTVTGELFF.

The CDR3 DNA reads TGTGCCAGCAGCTTATCGGGATCCTACGAGCAGTACTTC. This gives the protein CASSLSGSYEQYF. The chain has TRBV7-3 and TRBJ2-7; possible D gene TRBD2, 5 bases. The germline gives CDR1 SGHTA, CDR2 FQGTGA. V shed 2 bases and J shed 1 base, with 6 bases lying between them. The CDR3 spans 13 residues.

The V and J genes are TRBV5-1 and TRBJ2-7, with a tentative D call TRBD1 (5 bases). V lost 0 bases and J 0 bases, leaving 10 bases between the germline ends. The germline CDR1 and CDR2 sequences are SGHRS and YFSETQ. The CDR3 consists of 15 residues. CDR3 DNA sequence: TGCGCCAGCAGCTTGGGTCAGGGTTACTCCTACGAGCAGTACTTC. Its protein product is CASSLGQGYSYEQYF.

The V call is TRBV2, the J call TRBJ2-1; possibly TRBD2 for D (6 bases). This CDR3 is built from 14 residues. Germline values: CDR1 SNHLY, CDR2 FYNNEI. Trimming took 6 bases from V and 4 from J, leaving 13 bases between them. Here the CDR3 DNA reads TGTGCCAGCAGCCCCGGGGGATTATACAATGAGCAGTTCTTC. As protein: CASSPGGLYNEQFF.

The V gene is TRBV7-9, the J gene TRBJ2-7, with no clear D. Germline-derived CDR1 and CDR2 are SEHNR and FQNEAQ (reference sequence). Trimming shortened V by 4 bases and J by 2 bases, and 9 bases separated the two germline ends. The CDR3 is made up of 13 amino acids. CDR3 loop: CASSSRGAYEQYF. The CDR3 nucleotides are TGTGCCAGCAGCTCTAGAGGCGCCTACGAGCAGTACTTC.

This clone was observed once. This chain links TRBV7-3 with TRBJ1-2, with 9 nucleotides matching TRBD1. Germline lookup yields CDR1 SGHTA and CDR2 FQGTGA. The CDR3 is 13 residues long. J gave up 3 bases and V 5 bases, and 1 base lay outside the gene matches. CDR3 residues: CASSRTGDYGYTF. CDR3 in DNA: TGTGCCAGCAGCCGGACAGGGGACTATGGCTACACCTTC. The entire variable domain, with the rest obtained from reference TRBV7-3 and TRBJ1-2, is as follows: GAGVSQTPSNKVTEKGKYVELRCDPISGHTALYWYRQSLGQGPEFLIYFQGTGAADDSGLPNDRFFAVRPEGSVSTLKIQRTERGDSAVYLCASSRTGDYGYTFGSGTRLTVV.

The chain combines TRBV30 with TRBJ1-3; TRBD1 might be the D (5 bases). Germline V lookup: CDR1 GTSNPN, CDR2 SVGIG (reference sequence). Trimming shortened V by 2 bases and J by 0 bases, and 11 bases separated the two germline ends. The CDR3 totals 15 residues. DNA for the CDR3: TGTGCCTGGAGTAACAGGTTCTTCTCTGGAAACACCATATATTTT. It translates to CAWSNRFFSGNTIYF.

The V and J genes are TRBV7-9 and TRBJ1-1; a weak D match, TRBD1 (5 bases). Germline V gene data show CDR1 as SEHNR and CDR2 as FQNEAQ (reference sequence). The CDR3 runs to 13 residues. V was shortened by 1 base and J by 3 bases, with 6 bases between the two germline ends. The CDR3 region has the DNA TGTGCCAGCAGCTTAGGACAGTACACTGAAGCTTTCTTT. It specifies CASSLGQYTEAFF.

The rearrangement joins TRBV11-3 to TRBJ2-3, with D perhaps TRBD1 (6 bases). The V gene's germline CDR1 is SGHNT and CDR2 YENEEA. Trimming pared 1 base from V and 0 bases from J, leaving 11 bases between. The CDR3 runs 16 residues. Written as DNA, the CDR3 is TGTGCCAGCAGCTTAGGGGACACCTCTAGCACAGATACGCAGTATTTT. This gives the protein CASSLGDTSSTDTQYF.

The V gene is TRBV12-3 or TRBV12-4, the J gene TRBJ2-7; 8 bases agree with TRBD1. The CDR3 extends over 13 amino acids. The junction had 8 bases not matched to a gene; V was cut back by 6 bases and J by 7 bases. The CDR3 protein is CASSYDRGQEQYF. The CDR3 DNA follows: TGTGCCAGCAGCTATGACAGGGGTCAGGAGCAGTACTTC.

J is TRBJ1-4 and V is TRBV11-2; tentative D call: TRBD1 (5 bases). The germline CDR1 and CDR2 sequences are SGHAT and FQNNGV. V was pared by 5 bases and J by 10 bases, with 20 bases between. The CDR3 is 15 residues long. The CDR3 spells CASSPDPSRGRKLFF. The CDR3 region has the DNA TGTGCCAGCAGCCCAGACCCCAGTAGGGGTAGAAAACTGTTTTTT.

The chain uses TRBV19 and TRBJ1-2, with a tentative D call TRBD1 (6 bases). CDR3 length: 13 residues. CDR1 is LNHDA and CDR2 is SQIVND in the germline V gene (reference sequence). Trimming left V 7 bases short and J 5 bases short, with 14 bases between. CDR3 sequence reads: CASTPWDKYGYTF. For the CDR3, the DNA is TGTGCCAGTACCCCCTGGGACAAGTATGGCTACACCTTC. Using reference TRBV19 and TRBJ1-2 for the parts outside the CDR3, the full variable domain is DGGITQSPKYLFRKEGQNVTLSCEQNLNHDAMYWYRQDPGQGLRLIYYSQIVNDFQKGDIAEGYSVSREKKESFPLTVTSAQKNPTAFYLCASTPWDKYGYTFGSGTRLTVV.

This clone was seen once. The chain is built from TRBV25-1 and TRBJ1-6, with 7 bases matching TRBD1. Germline V gene lookup returns CDR1 MGHDK and CDR2 SYGVNS. The CDR3 contains 13 residues. V lost 5 bases and J lost 10; bases outside the gene matches: 5. This CDR3 reads CASSNTGESPLHF. DNA of the CDR3: TGTGCCAGCAGTAACACAGGGGAATCACCCCTCCACTTT.